Below, one T cell receptor beta chain is given with its context. This sample stems from a study of CD8+CD57+ T cells in acquired aplastic anemia. CDR3 and TCR beta VDJ profiling relied on genomic DNA as the template. TCRdb itself ran the reads through MiXCR, one entry per CDR3 protein. This repertoire shows about 130,000 distinct CDR3 sequences, 48% found once; its top ten account for roughly 2.6%. This CDR3 spans 12 amino acids. Germline CDR1 ENHRY, CDR2 SYGVKD. V dropped 10 bases and J dropped 5 bases, with 14 bases sitting between them. The genes are TRBV10-3 and TRBJ2-5; D perhaps matches TRBD1 (5 bases). The sample taken for sequencing was sorted CD4+, CD8+, or CD8+CD57+ T cells (not recorded which) from PBMCs. The clonotype comes from a human donor in good health, serving as a control. Here the CDR3 reads CATDSGEETQYF. CDR3 in DNA: TGTGCCACCGACAGTGGCGAGGAGACCCAGTACTTC.